Reported below is one TCR beta chain. No antigen is known for it. The data are from a study of shared clonotypes between healthy human individuals. Study as a whole: With ages of 18 to 49, the donors were two women and three men. Study-level results: Despite large depth, rarefaction showed incomplete sorted-subset sequencing. Lower generation probabilities were found for non-shared clonotypes than for those shared by all four donors.

Each replicate PCR on the sorted subsets used approximately 200 ng DNA (about 30,000 T cell genomes). TCRdb keeps only in-frame clones here, not all; method: immunoSEQ multiplex PCR. The top ten hold around 1.8% of the sample, which has 650,000 to 800,000 clones, over 60% seen once. Germline assignment: CDR1 SGHRS and CDR2 YFSETQ. Trimming cost V 5 bases and J 8 bases, with 10 bases left between them. The CDR3 is made up of 11 amino acids. The gene calls are TRBV5-1 and TRBJ1-1; maybe TRBD1 (6 bases). This TCR was sampled from a woman younger than 45 in good health. The sequenced sample was memory CD4+ T cells sorted from blood. Specified subset: CD45RA-negative fraction. CDR3 sequence: CASRYRDEAFF. The CDR3 DNA reads TGCGCCAGCAGGTACAGGGACGAAGCTTTCTTT.